A selection of T cell receptor beta chains follows, all from one sample in a study of neoadjuvant nivolumab and ipilimumab in lung cancer. Sequencing used immunoSEQ multiplex PCR; TCRdb keeps in-frame clones, though not all of them. Altogether roughly 1,800 clones are present, approximately 83% being singletons, with the ten largest covering around 2%. The sequences come from adjacent normal lung tissue, collected after neoadjuvant nivolumab, alone or with ipilimumab, at or shortly before surgery. These receptors came from an adult with non-small cell lung cancer. CDR3s include the opening cysteine and the closing phenylalanine or tryptophan. D genes are given only for firm matches. Not every row has a clone size; where given, it reads once, few, many or a size class.

.,TRBD2,TRBV7-3,TRBJ2-1,17,TGTGCCAGCAGCTTCACCTCAAGTCTAGCGGGAATGAATGAGCAGTTCTTC,CASSFTSSLAGMNEQFF
.,.,TRBV27,TRBJ2-1,13,TGTGCCAGCAGTTTAAGGGTGGGGTATGAGCAGTTCTTC,CASSLRVGYEQFF
.,.,TRBV4-3,TRBJ2-7,14,TGCGCCAGCAGCCAAGCTGCGACTGGTTACGAGCAGTACTTC,CASSQAATGYEQYF
.,TRBD1,TRBV11-2,TRBJ2-5,15,TGTGCCAGCAGCTTAGCAGGGGGCCATTGGGAGACCCAGTACTTC,CASSLAGGHWETQYF
.,TRBD1,TRBV6-5,TRBJ2-5,15,TGTGCCAGCAGTTTACAGGGGCGCACCCAAGAGACCCAGTACTTC,CASSLQGRTQETQYF
.,.,TRBV18,TRBJ1-5,16,TGTGCCAGCTCACCCACCGCAGACATAGTCAATCAGCCCCAGCATTTT,CASSPTADIVNQPQHF
.,.,TRBV7-2,TRBJ2-7,15,TGTGCCAGCAGCGCTTACGGGTCCTACTCCTACGAGCAGTACTTC,CASSAYGSYSYEQYF
.,TRBD2,TRBV6-5,TRBJ2-1,13,TGTGCCAGCAGTTTCCTAGCGGACAATGAGCAGTTCTTC,CASSFLADNEQFF
.,TRBD1,TRBV5-4,TRBJ2-5,15,TGTGCCAGCAGCTCGAAAAACAGGGGGCAGGAGACCCAGTACTTC,CASSSKNRGQETQYF
few,TRBD2,TRBV5-1,TRBJ2-1,13,TGCGCCAGCAGCCCCTGGACTAGCGGGGACCAGTTCTTC,CASSPWTSGDQFF
.,.,TRBV2,TRBJ2-5,12,TGTGCCAGCAGGGACGTCCGGGAGACCCAGTACTTC,CASRDVRETQYF
.,.,TRBV5-1,TRBJ2-2,13,TGCGCCAGCAACCAGCTGAACACCGGGGAGCTGTTTTTT,CASNQLNTGELFF
.,.,TRBV5-1,TRBJ2-2,16,TGCGCCAGCAGCGTAGGAGGCGGAGGGGGCACCGGGGAGCTGTTTTTT,CASSVGGGGGTGELFF
.,TRBD1,TRBV27,TRBJ2-7,13,TGTGCCAGCGCGTACGGGACAGCCTACGAGCAGTACTTC,CASAYGTAYEQYF
.,TRBD2,TRBV5-1,TRBJ2-3,16,TGCGCCAGCAGCTTGGTCGGCGGGAGTAGCACAGATACGCAGTATTTT,CASSLVGGSSTDTQYF
.,.,TRBV18,TRBJ2-2,16,TGTGCCAGCTCCCAATGGGACTTCACATTAAACGGGGAGCTGTTTTTT,CASSQWDFTLNGELFF
once,.,TRBV18,TRBJ2-1,16,TGTGCCAGCTCATCAAATATTCGGGGGGCGGATACTGAGCAGTTCTTC,CASSSNIRGADTEQFF
.,.,TRBV12-2,TRBJ2-1,15,TGTGCAAGTCGCTCAAAACCGATAGCCGCCGATGAGCAGTTCTTC,CASRSKPIAADEQFF
.,.,TRBV4-2,TRBJ1-1,13,TGTGCCAGCAGCCAAGTCTCTCCTGGTGAAGCTTTCTTT,CASSQVSPGEAFF
.,.,TRBV9,TRBJ1-6,16,TGTGCCAGCAGCGTCACCGAGAGCTCCTATAATTCACCCCTCCACTTT,CASSVTESSYNSPLHF
few,TRBD2,TRBV4-1,TRBJ2-1,14,TGCGCCAGCAGCCGGGCGGGGGAGCGCAATGAGCAGTTCTTC,CASSRAGERNEQFF
.,.,TRBV6-6,TRBJ2-1,14,TGTGCCAGCAGTTATGACGGGCCCCTGGATGAGCAGTTCTTC,CASSYDGPLDEQFF
few,.,TRBV6-6,TRBJ1-2,14,TGTGCCAGCAGCCAGACAGGCTCAAACTATGGCTACACCTTC,CASSQTGSNYGYTF
.,.,TRBV10-3,TRBJ2-5,17,TGTGCCATCAGTGACTCGCCCCGAGGAGCCTCCCAAGAGACCCAGTACTTC,CAISDSPRGASQETQYF
.,.,TRBV7-2,TRBJ2-7,15,TGTGCCAGCAGCTTAAGAGCCGGGAGCATGGGAGAGCAGTACTTC,CASSLRAGSMGEQYF
once,TRBD1,TRBV19,TRBJ1-1,14,TGTGCCAGTAGTAAACCACAGGGGAGGTCTGAAGCTTTCTTT,CASSKPQGRSEAFF
few,.,TRBV19,TRBJ2-3,16,TGTGCCAGTAGTTTGAGACGGGGTGGGGACACAGATACGCAGTATTTT,CASSLRRGGDTDTQYF
.,TRBD2,TRBV2,TRBJ2-2,15,TGTGCCAGCACGGGAGGACTAGCGGGCACCGGGGAGCTGTTTTTT,CASTGGLAGTGELFF
.,.,TRBV27,TRBJ2-3,16,TGTGCCAGCAGTCCCGATGTGGGAGTCTTCACAGATACGCAGTATTTT,CASSPDVGVFTDTQYF
.,TRBD1,TRBV19,TRBJ2-7,12,TGTGCCAGCCGGGACAGATCCTACGAGCAGTACTTC,CASRDRSYEQYF
.,.,TRBV19,TRBJ2-2,15,TGTGCCAGTACCCCCCGAGAGGGCCTCGCCGGGGAGCTGTTTTTT,CASTPREGLAGELFF
.,TRBD2,TRBV30,TRBJ2-1,14,TGTGCCTGGAGTGGACTAGCGGGAGTACTGTCGCAGTTCTTC,CAWSGLAGVLSQFF
.,.,TRBV5-1,TRBJ2-1,14,TGCGCCAGCAGCTTGGCCCCGGGCGGCAATGAGCAGTTCTTC,CASSLAPGGNEQFF
.,TRBD1,TRBV7-8,TRBJ2-7,16,TGTGCCAGCAGCCCCTGGGGGACAGGCGTCCCTATAGAGCAGTACTTC,CASSPWGTGVPIEQYF
.,.,TRBV5-1,TRBJ2-1,13,TGCGCCAGCAGCTTGCTCCCGTCCCATGAGCAGTTCTTC,CASSLLPSHEQFF
.,TRBD1,TRBV12-5,TRBJ1-2,16,TGTGCTAGTGGTTTGGTACAGGCAGGGGGGGACTATGGCTACACCTTC,CASGLVQAGGDYGYTF
.,.,TRBV9,TRBJ2-6,16,TGTGCCAGCAGCGTATCTCGGGGATCAGGGGCCAACGTCCTGACTTTC,CASSVSRGSGANVLTF
once,.,TRBV2,TRBJ2-5,16,TGTGCCAGCAGTGGGACTGCGCACCTGTACCAAGAGACCCAGTACTTC,CASSGTAHLYQETQYF
.,.,TRBV6-7,TRBJ2-1,15,TGTGCCAGCACGAAACCTGTAAGCGCCTACAATGAGCAGTTCTTC,CASTKPVSAYNEQFF
few,TRBD2,TRBV18,TRBJ2-2,16,TGTGCCAGCCCGGTTTCTAGCGGGAGGAGCACCGGGGAGCTGTTTTTT,CASPVSSGRSTGELFF
.,.,TRBV10-3,TRBJ2-7,11,TGTGCCACCCTGGAAGCCTACGAGCAGTACTTC,CATLEAYEQYF
few,TRBD2,TRBV27,TRBJ2-1,16,TGTGCCAGCAGTTTATCGGGGGGACTAGGAGGCAATGAGCAGTTCTTC,CASSLSGGLGGNEQFF
once,TRBD1,TRBV5-5,TRBJ2-7,14,TGTGCCAGCAGCATTACAGGGGCGACCTACGAGCAGTACTTC,CASSITGATYEQYF
.,.,TRBV9,TRBJ2-5,15,TGTGCCAGCAGCCCATGGTGGGCTCAGCAAGAGACCCAGTACTTC,CASSPWWAQQETQYF
few,.,TRBV5-6,TRBJ1-1,11,TGTGCCAGCACAGGAACAGGGCCAACCTTCTTT,CASTGTGPTFF
.,.,TRBV7-8,TRBJ2-1,16,TGTGCCAGCAGCGAGGAGTTTCTAGTCCCCGGAAATGAGCAGTTCTTC,CASSEEFLVPGNEQFF
once,.,TRBV5-4,TRBJ2-2,12,TGTGCCAGCAGCTACCCACAGGGGGAGCTGTTTTTT,CASSYPQGELFF
.,TRBD2,TRBV7-2,TRBJ2-7,14,TGTGCCAGCAGTAATTGGGGGGGAGCTGACGAGCAGTACTTC,CASSNWGGADEQYF
.,TRBD2,TRBV29-1,TRBJ2-5,12,TGCAGCGCCGGGACTAGCGTAGAGACCCAGTACTTC,CSAGTSVETQYF
once,TRBD1,TRBV28,TRBJ2-7,16,TGTGCCAGCAGTTTAATAGGGGCAGGGGGCCCCTACGAGCAGTACTTC,CASSLIGAGGPYEQYF
.,.,TRBV28,TRBJ2-4,14,TGTGCCAGCAGTTTTGCAAGGGGGGGAAACATTCAGTACTTC,CASSFARGGNIQYF
.,TRBD1,TRBV2,TRBJ2-7,15,TGTGCCAGCAGTGAAATTTCGGGACAGGGCTACGAGCAGTACTTC,CASSEISGQGYEQYF
.,.,TRBV7-8,TRBJ2-2,15,TGTGCCAGCGCCCTTAGGCAGGGGCCCACCGGGGAGCTGTTTTTT,CASALRQGPTGELFF
.,.,TRBV5-5,TRBJ2-3,14,TGTGCCAGCAGCGGCGCCGACAGCTCAGATACGCAGTATTTT,CASSGADSSDTQYF
.,TRBD1,TRBV2,TRBJ2-1,15,TGTGCCAGCAGCAGAGCCGGGACAGGGCACAATGAGCAGTTCTTC,CASSRAGTGHNEQFF
.,TRBD2,TRBV28,TRBJ2-3,15,TGTGCCAGCAGTTCAAGCGGGATTCGCACAGATACGCAGTATTTT,CASSSSGIRTDTQYF
.,TRBD1,TRBV29-1,TRBJ1-2,13,TGCAGCGAGTACGGGGACAGGGAGTATGGCTACACCTTC,CSEYGDREYGYTF
few,TRBD1,TRBV28,TRBJ2-7,16,TGTGCCAGCAGTATCCAACGGACAGGGCCCTCCTACGAGCAGTACTTC,CASSIQRTGPSYEQYF
.,.,TRBV14,TRBJ2-2,13,TGTGCCAGCAGTCGAGGGAACACCGGGGAGCTGTTTTTT,CASSRGNTGELFF
.,.,TRBV29-1,TRBJ2-6,16,TGCAGCGTTCAAAAGACACTACAAAGTCGGGCCAACGTCCTGACTTTC,CSVQKTLQSRANVLTF